Below are 6 T cell receptor beta chains sequenced from a single sample in a study of tumor-infiltrating lymphocytes in oesophageal squamous cell carcinoma. TCRdb re-analysed the PCR reads in MiXCR, keeping a single row per CDR3 protein. The sample carries approximately 21,000 distinct CDR3 sequences, 35% to 40% recorded once. The sequenced sample consisted of esophageal tumor tissue. The receptor source for this set is a male donor with esophageal squamous cell carcinoma.

This clonotype has a count of ten or more. V and J are TRBV28 and TRBJ2-4; D remains unclear. The end of the DNA aligns better with TRBJ2-7, so the J call may be wrong. This CDR3 has 11 residues. Germline values: CDR1 MDHEN, CDR2 SYDVKM. The CDR3 nucleotides read TGTGCCAGCAGCGAACGGTACGAGCAGTACTTC. This gives the protein CASSERYEQYF.

This clonotype showed up just a few times. CDR3 loop: CASSLGGDHRQREKLFF. CDR3 in DNA: TGCGCCAGCAGCTTGGGGGGGGACCACCGCCAGAGGGAAAAACTGTTTTTT. V gene TRBV5-1 combines with J gene TRBJ1-4; TRBD1 might be the D (5 bases). V was pared by 0 bases and J by 8 bases, with 20 bases between. The germline gives CDR1 SGHRS, CDR2 YFSETQ. The CDR3 is 17 amino acids.

The chain couples TRBV7-2 to TRBJ2-1; unclear D gene. The J call may be mistaken, given a closer DNA end match to TRBJ2-5. The germline V gene encodes CDR1 SGHTA and CDR2 FQGNSA. The CDR3 runs 12 residues. CDR3 protein: CASSPMRETQYF. The DNA of the CDR3 is TGTGCCAGCAGCCCCATGCGGGAGACCCAGTACTTC.

This clonotype was detected ten times or more. The chain links TRBV5-5 to TRBJ2-1; TRBD1 agrees at 7 bases. Per germline, CDR1 SGHKS and CDR2 YYEKEE (reference sequence). The CDR3 runs 14 residues. Trimming cost V 3 bases and J 9 bases; bases outside gene matches: 9. The CDR3, as DNA: TGTGCCAGCAGCTGGGGACAGCCAAGTGGTGAGCAGTTCTTC. This encodes CASSWGQPSGEQFF.

The sample holds many counts of this clonotype. One base away lies a much larger clone, so this may be a sequencing read error. The V gene is TRBV7-3, the J gene TRBJ2-5, with 7 bases that match TRBD2. The CDR3 totals 16 residues. Germline assignment: CDR1 SGHTA and CDR2 FQGTGA. Unmatched junction bases numbered 20, after V lost 5 bases and J lost 11 bases. The CDR3 loop reads CASSHNAGARHNEQYF. The CDR3 bases are TGTGCCAGCAGCCACAACGCGGGAGCCCGACATAATGAGCAGTACTTC. Filled out from reference TRBV7-3 and TRBJ2-5, the complete variable domain reads GAGVSQTPSNKVTEKGKYVELRCDPISGHTALYWYRQSLGQGPEFLIYFQGTGAADDSGLPNDRFFAVRPEGSVSTLKIQRTERGDSAVYLCASSHNAGARHNEQYFGPGTRLLVL.

By frequency in the sample, this clonotype is medium-sized. The chain has TRBV7-6 and TRBJ1-1, with TRBD1 matching 9 bases. V lost 5 bases, J lost 6 bases, and 7 bases stayed unmatched. The V gene's germline CDR1 is SGHVS and CDR2 FNYEAQ. This CDR3 region has 14 residues. The CDR3 here is CASSGDRDSAEAFF. The DNA for the CDR3 is TGTGCCAGCAGCGGGGACAGGGATAGCGCTGAAGCTTTCTTT.